This record looks at one T cell receptor beta chain sequence and its context. Authors' data handling: How many nucleated cells were present was estimated from reference gene primer amplification. Data came from immunoSEQ multiplex PCR; TCRdb stores just in-frame clones and leaves some out. V, J and clone size are those of that table, while D and trimming were read from the DNA. The sample consists of under 95,000 clones, 70% to 90% of them appearing once. The source of the sample is a study of blood T cell repertoires in COVID-19. Study information: Samples taken during acute and convalescent COVID-19 were collected in the United States, Italy and Spain. Nucleic acid was either cDNA or gDNA, and it came from T cells, B-cell-depleted T cells, or PBMCs.

Germline-derived CDR1 and CDR2 are LNHDA and SQIVND (reference sequence). With V trimmed by 4 bases and J by 5 bases, 4 bases remained unmatched. The CDR3 sequence is 16 residues long. It was during active infection that Seattle patients were enrolled and then longitudinally followed. The sample was peripheral blood. This rearrangement joins TRBV19 to TRBJ2-2, with 13 nucleotides matching TRBD2. The sequence was obtained from a man aged 45 to 65 with COVID-19, enrolled during active disease. Here the CDR3 reads CASSKRTSGRTGELFF. The CDR3 DNA is TGTGCCAGTAGTAAAAGGACTAGCGGGAGAACCGGGGAGCTGTTTTTT.